The rows below give T cell receptor beta chains drawn from one sample of a study of T cells in Graves' hyperthyroidism and ophthalmopathy. MiXCR was run by TCRdb on the multiplex PCR reads, yielding one entry per CDR3 protein. Among a few hundred thousand distinct CDR3 sequences listed, 40% to 50% were seen once. What was sequenced was peripheral blood or thyroid tissue (not recorded which). These receptors were collected from an adult woman with Graves' disease, either hyperthyroidism or ophthalmopathy (not recorded which). CDR3s include the opening cysteine and the closing phenylalanine or tryptophan. A D gene is named only where the DNA matches it firmly. Size is omitted from some rows. Given values are once, few, many or a class for expanded clones.

-	TRBJ1-1	-	TRBV5-1	CASSLAGADNTEAFF	TGCGCCAGCAGCTTGGCCGGGGCAGACAACACTGAAGCTTTCTTT
-	TRBJ1-2	TRBD1	TRBV2	CASSEEGQGGGYTF	TGTGCCAGCAGTGAAGAGGGACAGGGGGGAGGCTACACCTTC
few	TRBJ1-4	-	TRBV5-1	CASSLGVGGIEKLFF	TGCGCCAGCAGCTTGGGGGTCGGGGGGATTGAAAAACTGTTTTTT
many	TRBJ2-7	-	TRBV20-1	CSARDVNTYEQYF	TGCAGTGCTAGAGATGTGAATACCTACGAGCAGTACTTC
-	TRBJ2-5	TRBD2	TRBV4-2	CASSPSGIRETQYF	TGTGCCAGCAGCCCTAGCGGGATCAGAGAGACCCAGTACTTC
few	TRBJ2-7	TRBD1	TRBV6-2/TRBV6-3	CASRVGGQGFPYEQYF	TGTGCCAGCAGGGTAGGGGGACAGGGGTTCCCCTACGAGCAGTACTTC
-	TRBJ1-6	-	TRBV15	CATSGEAGGRPLHF	TGTGCCACCAGCGGAGAGGCGGGTGGTAGACCCCTCCACTTT
-	TRBJ1-1	-	TRBV5-1	CASSPRPDTEAFF	TGCGCCAGCAGCCCCCGGCCGGACACTGAAGCTTTCTTT
-	TRBJ2-5	-	TRBV7-2	CASSKGGTQYF	TGTGCCAGCAGTAAGGGGGGGACCCAGTACTTC
-	TRBJ2-7	TRBD1	TRBV7-9	CASSYTGGAGYEQYF	TGTGCCAGCAGCTACACAGGGGGCGCAGGATACGAGCAGTACTTC
-	TRBJ1-1	-	TRBV12-5	CASGLYGGTEAFF	TGTGCTAGTGGTTTGTATGGCGGCACTGAAGCTTTCTTT
-	TRBJ1-1	-	TRBV7-9	CASSHRGPDTEAFF	TGTGCCAGCAGCCACCGGGGGCCGGACACTGAAGCTTTCTTT
many	TRBJ1-1	-	TRBV5-1	CASSGDGNTEAFF	TGCGCCAGCAGCGGGGACGGGAACACTGAAGCTTTCTTT
many	TRBJ1-4	-	TRBV9	CASSGRGHNEKLFF	TGTGCCAGCAGCGGAAGGGGCCATAATGAAAAACTGTTTTTT
-	TRBJ1-2	-	TRBV2	CASRAGQSYGHTF	TGTGCCAGCAGAGCCGGACAGAGCTATGGCCACACCTTC
many	TRBJ2-7	-	TRBV5-1	CASSKGPGANSYEQYF	TGCGCCAGCAGCAAAGGTCCGGGGGCGAACTCCTACGAGCAGTACTTC
-	TRBJ1-4	TRBD1	TRBV7-8	CASSFRGHGEKLFF	TGTGCCAGCAGCTTTAGGGGGCATGGTGAAAAACTGTTTTTT
many	TRBJ2-5	-	TRBV6-2/TRBV6-3	CASSSSDQETQYF	TGTGCCAGCAGTAGTAGCGACCAAGAGACCCAGTACTTC
-	TRBJ1-2	-	TRBV10-2	CASSESARDYGYTF	TGCGCCAGCAGTGAGTCGGCCAGGGACTATGGCTACACCTTC
-	TRBJ2-7	TRBD2	TRBV29-1	CSVETGLAGSHEQYF	TGCAGCGTTGAAACCGGACTAGCGGGTTCCCACGAGCAGTACTTC
-	TRBJ2-5	TRBD2	TRBV2	CASSYGLAGVSETQYF	TGTGCCAGCAGCTACGGACTAGCGGGAGTGAGCGAGACCCAGTACTTC
-	TRBJ1-2	-	TRBV20-1	CSARMTSGRADGYTF	TGCAGTGCTAGGATGACTAGCGGGAGGGCCGATGGCTACACCTTC
-	TRBJ2-7	TRBD2	TRBV5-6	CASSPATPGLGAYEQYF	TGTGCCAGCAGCCCCGCCACCCCGGGACTAGGGGCCTACGAGCAGTACTTC